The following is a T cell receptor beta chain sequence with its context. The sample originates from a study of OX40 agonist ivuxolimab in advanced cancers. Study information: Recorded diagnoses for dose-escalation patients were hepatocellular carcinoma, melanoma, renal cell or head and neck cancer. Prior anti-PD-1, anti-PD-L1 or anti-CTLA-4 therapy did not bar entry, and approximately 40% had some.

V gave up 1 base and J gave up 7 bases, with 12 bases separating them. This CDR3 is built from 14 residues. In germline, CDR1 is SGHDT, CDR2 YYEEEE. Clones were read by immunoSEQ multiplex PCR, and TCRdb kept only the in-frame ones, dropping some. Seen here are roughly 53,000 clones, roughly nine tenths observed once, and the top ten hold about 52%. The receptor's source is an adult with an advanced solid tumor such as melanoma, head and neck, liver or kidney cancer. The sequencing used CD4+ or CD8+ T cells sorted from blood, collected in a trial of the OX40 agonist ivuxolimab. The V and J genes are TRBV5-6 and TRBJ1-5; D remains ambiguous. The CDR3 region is CASSLRDLGQPQHF. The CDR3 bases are TGTGCCAGCAGCTTGAGGGATTTAGGCCAGCCCCAGCATTTT.